The source of this T cell receptor beta chain is a study of T cell responses to AZD1222 COVID-19 vaccine. Comment on this clone: The target antigen is unknown.

This CDR3 spans 15 amino acids. Germline V CDR1 and CDR2: SGHNT, YENEEA. V lost 5 bases, J lost 3 bases, and 6 bases stayed unmatched. Sequenced by immunoSEQ multiplex PCR; TCRdb stores in-frame clones only, minus some. The sample shows 140,000 to 150,000 clones, 90% to 95% of them seen only once. Study-wide results and limits: Donors in the cohort were predominantly white British and more often female, and clonal diversity was possibly underestimated. Baseline antibody screening turned up just six seropositive AZD1222 recipients. Spike-wide vaccine-associated CD4 TCRs dominated at 160-218 and 743-854.

The material sequenced was peripheral blood, taken on day 0 of AZD1222 vaccination. The source is an adult in good health. The chain links TRBV11-3 to TRBJ2-1; 8 bases map to TRBD2. CDR3 residues: CASSTTSGLYNEQFF. As DNA, the CDR3 is TGTGCCAGCAGCACCACTAGCGGTCTCTACAATGAGCAGTTCTTC.